What follows describes a single TCR beta chain. What it binds is unknown. These data originate in a study of post-analysis software for immune sequencing data. Across the whole study: The cohort encompassed relapsing-remitting, secondary progressive and progressive-relapsing multiple sclerosis disease courses. Findings and limits, study-wide: When compared against controls, multiple sclerosis patients showed significantly lower normalized Chao1 diversity. Four or five TRBV segments, TRBV5-6, TRBV5-1 and TRBV20-1 among them, were found more frequent in patients than controls.

Prepared libraries of TCR beta cDNA carried unique molecular identifiers. Using its own MiXCR run on the PCR reads, TCRdb lists one record per CDR3 protein. The sample carries some 800,000 distinct CDR3 sequences, around 46% recorded once. Germline CDR1 is SEHNR and CDR2 is FQNEAQ (reference sequence). The CDR3 contains 12 residues. V dropped 8 bases and J dropped 4; count of bases not matched to a gene: 2. This TCR derives from a girl aged 10 to 17 with multiple sclerosis. The sequencing sample was made of blood. V and J are TRBV7-9 and TRBJ2-7; 10 bases align to TRBD2. The CDR3 sequence: CASGAGGYEQYF. CDR3 sequence (DNA): TGTGCCAGCGGAGCGGGAGGGTACGAGCAGTACTTC.